Sequencing of this T cell receptor (beta chain) was carried out in a study of shared clonotypes between healthy human individuals (TCRdb year 2020). Describing the broader study: Two women and a few men aged 18 to 49 years were included in the cohort. Libraries were prepared and TCR repertoires were sequenced by different laboratories using diverse techniques, in order to increase sequencing depth and limit assay-specific biases. Leukapheresis yielded between about 0.9 and 8.9 billion PBMCs per donor. Blood TCR repertoires of 5 or 6 healthy adults were deeply sequenced to estimate repertoire size and the extent of clonotype sharing between individuals.

About this clone: Its binding antigen is unknown. The input lacks base qualities; no much larger clone sits a single base away.

Healthy HIV-negative adults with no recently reported acute infections or vaccinations were included as donors. Only Caucasian adults living in Nashville, Tennessee, USA were represented among the donors. For unsorted samples, 75 million to 90 million PBMCs were counted and genomic DNA was extracted with the QIAamp DNA Blood Mini kit. Blood was collected by leukapheresis, and PBMCs were isolated by Ficoll-Histopaque density gradient centrifugation and then cryopreserved in liquid nitrogen vapor phase. Using the deep immunoSEQ assay, multiplex PCR amplified TCR CDR3 regions from genomic DNA. Genomic DNA extracted from each cell subset was distributed evenly over all wells of several immunoSEQ 96-well plates, and each plate served as one replicate. Each replicate PCR for unsorted PBMC received approximately 300 ng genomic DNA, equal to approximately 30,000 T cell genomes. Unsorted PBMC genomic DNA was sequenced across ten immunoSEQ deep assay plates. The purified libraries were quantified using a Qubit 3.0 fluorometer, sized with a Bioanalyzer 2100, and then quantified again using the KAPA Library Quantification kit. A separate single-read 150-cycle Illumina NextSeq 550 flow cell was used to sequence each immunoSEQ 96-well plate. The published analysis was carried out like this. Because only junctional sequences without quality scores were contained in the immunoSEQ output, filtering matching that applied to full-length reads could not be performed. To assign V/J genes and CDR3, sequences were annotated using PyIR, a Python wrapper for IgBLAST v1.9, with IMGT germline references. Reads were filtered out if the reads had weak V/J assignments (E-value above 1e-6), no CDR3, stop codons, out-of-frame junctions, or ambiguous translated residues. V3J clonotypes were defined as sequences sharing an identical inferred V gene, J gene, and CDR3 amino acid sequence. To compute the percentage overlap between repertoires, the number of shared unique clonotypes was divided by the size of the smaller repertoire. RTK rarefaction, the Chao1 estimator, and Recon v2.1 estimates of unobserved clonotypes were used to assess repertoire richness. TCRdb carries this immuneACCESS record with in-frame sequences only. Its versions omit some clonotypes, under half of them owing to an unresolved V gene in the studies checked, with the rest unexplained. V, J and clone size derive from that table, while D and trimming were established from the DNA sequence. For this sample there are fewer than 650,000 clones; 76% appear just once. Roughly 13% of the sample belongs to the ten largest clones.

The paper as a whole reports these results and caveats: Pairwise subsampling led to the expectation that sequencing depth would affect the degree of clonotype sharing among donors. The genetic and exposure-history diversity represented was limited by the small number of donors. Sampling was limited to blood, and TCR repertoires in tissue likely differ from TCR repertoires in blood.

Here V drops 6 bases and J drops 4 bases, and the junction holds 3 bases not matched to any gene. According to the germline V gene (reference sequence), CDR1 reads MNHNY and CDR2 reads SVGAGI. From cysteine to phenylalanine, the CDR3 is 14 amino acids long. The only DNA kept is the CDR3, 42 bases in frame from the first base. The sequence is built from TRBV6-6 and TRBJ2-2, with TRBD1 matching 9 junction bases. Material for sequencing was PBMCs. The TCR sequence derives from a woman in her thirties or forties in good health. Some clones in this sample may be carry-over from other donors' samples. CDR3 protein: CASRTGGSTGELFF. Read as DNA, the sequence is TGTGCCAGCAGGACAGGGGGGAGCACCGGGGAGCTGTTTTTT.